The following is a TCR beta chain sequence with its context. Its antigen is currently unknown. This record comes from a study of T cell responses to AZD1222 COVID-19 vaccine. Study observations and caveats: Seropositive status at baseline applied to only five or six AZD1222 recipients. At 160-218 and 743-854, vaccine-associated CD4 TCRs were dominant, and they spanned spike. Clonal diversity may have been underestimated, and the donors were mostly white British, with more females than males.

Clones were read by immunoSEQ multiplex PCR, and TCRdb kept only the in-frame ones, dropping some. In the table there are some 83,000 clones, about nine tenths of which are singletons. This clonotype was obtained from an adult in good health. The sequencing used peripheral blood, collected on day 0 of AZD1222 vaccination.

Written as DNA, the CDR3 is TGTGCCAGCAGCTTCCACGGCTTAAATCAGCCCCAGCATTTT. The encoded protein is CASSFHGLNQPQHF. The chain has TRBV5-4 and TRBJ1-5; no firm D call. Germline V gives CDR1 SGHNT, CDR2 YYREEE (reference sequence). Trimming cost V 2 bases and J 4 bases, with 10 bases left between them. This CDR3 has 14 residues.